This entry lists 14 T cell receptor beta chains sequenced from one sample in a study of cytomegalovirus exposure and HLA in healthy donors. Use of 60 Vbeta and 13 Jbeta primers characterized the PCR. Using immunoSEQ multiplex PCR, the repertoire was profiled, and TCRdb retains in-frame clones only, with some absent. In the table there are about 130,000 clones, roughly two thirds of which are singletons. Material: PBMCs. Every receptor here comes from a man aged 30 to 39 in good health and CMV-seropositive.

This clone qualifies as medium-sized (0.01 to 0.1%). The chain recombines TRBV4-2 with TRBJ2-7; no firm D call. The CDR3 is made up of 15 amino acids. V shed 0 bases and J shed 0 bases, with 9 bases lying between them. Germline loops: CDR1 LGHNA, CDR2 YNFKEQ. The CDR3 DNA follows: TGTGCCAGCAGCCAAGAATCAGCGATCTCCTACGAGCAGTACTTC. It codes for CASSQESAISYEQYF.

The chain couples TRBV15 to TRBJ2-7, with TRBD1 as a possible D gene (5 bases). V was shortened by 3 bases and J by 10 bases, with 13 bases between the two germline ends. There are 12 residues in the CDR3. Germline lookup yields CDR1 LNHNV and CDR2 YYDKDF (reference sequence). CDR3 sequence (DNA): TGTGCCACCAGCAGCCCAGGGTATCCTCAGTACTTC. It specifies CATSSPGYPQYF. Supplemented by reference TRBV15 and TRBJ2-7, the full variable domain reads DAMVIQNPRYQVTQFGKPVTLSCSQTLNHNVMYWYQQKSSQAPKLLFHYYDKDFNNEADTPDNFQSRRPNTSFCFLDIRSPGLGDTAMYLCATSSPGYPQYFGPGTRLTVT.

This clone was counted a few times. The chain is built from TRBV7-9 and TRBJ2-2, with D possibly TRBD2 on 5 matching bases. The CDR3 has 15 amino acids. Germline lookup yields CDR1 SEHNR and CDR2 FQNEAQ (reference sequence). V was trimmed by 1 base and J by 3 bases, leaving 9 bases between them. CDR3 in DNA: TGTGCCAGCAGCTTAGTCGGGAAGGACACCGGGGAGCTGTTTTTT. Translated: CASSLVGKDTGELFF. Full variable domain (missing parts from reference TRBV7-9 and TRBJ2-2): DTGVSQNPRHKITKRGQNVTFRCDPISEHNRLYWYRQTLGQGPEFLTYFQNEAQLEKSRLLSDRFSAERPKGSFSTLEIQRTEQGDSAMYLCASSLVGKDTGELFFGEGSRLTVL.

V gene TRBV27 combines with J gene TRBJ2-7, with 9 bases aligning to TRBD2. Per the germline V gene, CDR1 is MNHEY and CDR2 is SMNVEV (reference sequence). V gave up 5 bases and J gave up 4 bases; unmatched junction bases: 6. The CDR3 is 14 amino acids. CDR3 bases: TGTGCCAGCAGTCGACTAGCGGTATTTTACGAGCAGTACTTC. This codes for CASSRLAVFYEQYF.

The chain uses TRBV28 and TRBJ2-1, with D possibly TRBD1 on 5 matching bases. The CDR3 totals 16 residues. Germline CDR1 reads MDHEN; CDR2 reads SYDVKM. The germline V and J ends were trimmed by 3 bases and 9 bases, with 21 bases remaining between them. Here the CDR3 reads CASSFGHSIYYGEQFF. The CDR3 DNA sequence: TGTGCCAGCAGTTTTGGACATTCGATTTATTACGGTGAGCAGTTCTTC. The variable domain in full, with the rest retrieved from reference TRBV28 and TRBJ2-1, is DVKVTQSSRYLVKRTGEKVFLECVQDMDHENMFWYRQDPGLGLRLIYFSYDVKMKEKGDIPEGYSVSREKKERFSLILESASTNQTSMYLCASSFGHSIYYGEQFFGPGTRLTVL.

The V gene is TRBV5-6, the J gene TRBJ1-1; 8 positions agree with TRBD1. The V segment lost 0 bases and the J segment 6 bases; nucleotides outside the gene matches: 10. Germline CDR1 is SGHDT and CDR2 is YYEEEE. The CDR3 consists of 16 residues. The CDR3 loop is CASSLVGDRRLSEAFF. The CDR3 coding sequence is TGTGCCAGCAGCTTGGTGGGGGACAGGAGACTCTCTGAAGCTTTCTTT.

This sequence joins TRBV5-1 and TRBJ2-1, with 12 bases aligning to TRBD2. Trimming removed 6 bases from V and 10 bases from J; junction bases left unmatched: 5. Germline-derived CDR1 and CDR2 are SGHRS and YFSETQ. The CDR3 has 13 amino acids. In DNA form, the CDR3 reads TGCGCCAGCATGCTAGCGGGAGGGGGGGAGCAGTTCTTC. It translates to CASMLAGGGEQFF.

This chain connects TRBV15 to TRBJ2-7; 7 nucleotides match TRBD2. The V gene end was trimmed by 5 bases and the J gene end by 2 bases; junction bases not matched to a gene: 21. Germline V gene lookup returns CDR1 LNHNV and CDR2 YYDKDF (reference sequence). CDR3 length equals 19 residues. The CDR3 bases are TGTGCCACCAGCGTAGCACCCCCTTTTCCACCAGCGGGGACCTACGAGCAGTACTTC. Its protein is CATSVAPPFPPAGTYEQYF. The full variable domain, with the rest looked up from reference TRBV15 and TRBJ2-7, is DAMVIQNPRYQVTQFGKPVTLSCSQTLNHNVMYWYQQKSSQAPKLLFHYYDKDFNNEADTPDNFQSRRPNTSFCFLDIRSPGLGDTAMYLCATSVAPPFPPAGTYEQYFGPGTRLTVT.

The J gene is TRBJ1-1, the V gene TRBV29-1; D may be TRBD1 (6 bases). The V gene lost 6 bases and the J gene lost 6 bases, with 20 bases spanning the gap. Germline CDR1 SQVTM, CDR2 ANQGSEA. The CDR3 length is 14 residues. This CDR3 reads CSVDITGQRAEAFF. CDR3 DNA sequence: TGCAGCGTCGATATTACGGGACAACGGGCTGAAGCTTTCTTT.

This clone showed up just a few times. The chain couples TRBV4-1 to TRBJ2-7, with D possibly matching TRBD2 (5 bases). Trimming took 2 bases from V and 0 from J, leaving 11 bases between them. The germline gives CDR1 MGHRA, CDR2 YSYEKL. There are 15 residues in the CDR3. CDR3 region: CASSQLASLSYEQYF. The CDR3 coding sequence is TGCGCCAGCAGCCAACTTGCTAGCCTCTCCTACGAGCAGTACTTC.

The genes are TRBV14 and TRBJ2-1; 8 bases line up with TRBD2. Germline V gene lookup returns CDR1 SGHDN and CDR2 FVKESK. The V segment lost 0 bases and the J segment 3 bases; nucleotides outside the gene matches: 10. The CDR3 contains 18 residues. CDR3 protein: CASSQELVSGGYYNEQFF. For the CDR3, the DNA is TGTGCCAGCAGCCAAGAGTTGGTTTCGGGAGGGTACTACAATGAGCAGTTCTTC.

This chain joins TRBV7-9 and TRBJ2-5; 10 positions agree with TRBD2. Germline trimming cut 5 bases from V and 2 bases from J; bases unmatched to any gene: 5. This CDR3 is built from 15 residues. Germline CDR1 and CDR2: SEHNR and FQNEAQ (reference sequence). CDR3 nucleotide sequence: TGTGCCAGCAGCCGTGGACTAGCGGATCAAGAGACCCAGTACTTC. It yields the protein CASSRGLADQETQYF. The variable domain in full, with the rest retrieved from reference TRBV7-9 and TRBJ2-5, is DTGVSQNPRHKITKRGQNVTFRCDPISEHNRLYWYRQTLGQGPEFLTYFQNEAQLEKSRLLSDRFSAERPKGSFSTLEIQRTEQGDSAMYLCASSRGLADQETQYFGPGTRLLVL.

The chain is built from TRBV4-3 and TRBJ2-7; TRBD2 aligns across 7 bases. This CDR3 has 15 residues. Germline V gives CDR1 LGHNA, CDR2 YSLEER. Trimming at V came to 0 bases and at J to 4 bases, leaving 6 bases not matched to a gene. CDR3 in amino acids: CASSQEGLAVYEQYF. In nucleotides, the CDR3 is TGCGCCAGCAGCCAAGAGGGGCTAGCGGTGTACGAGCAGTACTTC.

The chain uses TRBV15 and TRBJ2-7, with D perhaps matching TRBD2 (5 bases). There are 15 residues in the CDR3. The V gene lost 0 bases and the J gene lost 0 bases, with 9 bases spanning the gap. Germline V gene sequence: CDR1 LNHNV, CDR2 YYDKDF (reference sequence). In DNA form, the CDR3 reads TGTGCCACCAGCAGAGAGACTGGGAGCTCCTACGAGCAGTACTTC. This sequence encodes CATSRETGSSYEQYF. Based on the CDR3 plus reference TRBV15 and TRBJ2-7, the full variable domain is DAMVIQNPRYQVTQFGKPVTLSCSQTLNHNVMYWYQQKSSQAPKLLFHYYDKDFNNEADTPDNFQSRRPNTSFCFLDIRSPGLGDTAMYLCATSRETGSSYEQYFGPGTRLTVT.